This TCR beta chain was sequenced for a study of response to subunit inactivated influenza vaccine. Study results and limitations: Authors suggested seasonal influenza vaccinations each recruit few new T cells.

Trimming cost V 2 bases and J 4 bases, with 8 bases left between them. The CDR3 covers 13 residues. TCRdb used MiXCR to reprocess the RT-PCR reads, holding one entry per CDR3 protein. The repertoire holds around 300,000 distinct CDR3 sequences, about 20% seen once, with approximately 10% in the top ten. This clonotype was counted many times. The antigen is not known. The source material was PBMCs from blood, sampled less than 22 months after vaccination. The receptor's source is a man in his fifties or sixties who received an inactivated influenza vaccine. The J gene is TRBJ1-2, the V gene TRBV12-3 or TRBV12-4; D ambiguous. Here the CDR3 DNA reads TGTGCCAGCAGTTTACGACCGTTCTATGGCTACACCTTC. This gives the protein CASSLRPFYGYTF.